This T cell receptor (beta chain) was sequenced in a study of early T cells in non-severe SARS-CoV-2 infection. The sample holds many counts of this clonotype. Attached unique molecular identifiers marked individual cDNA molecules. TCRdb fed the 5' RACE reads into MiXCR, producing one record per CDR3 protein. This table has 20,000 to 30,000 distinct CDR3 sequences, roughly 4.1% appearing once. This CDR3 is built from 15 residues. Germline V gene lookup returns CDR1 MNHEY and CDR2 SMNVEV (reference sequence). Trimming pared 8 bases from V and 3 bases from J, leaving 18 bases between. Specimen: whole blood. This TCR derives from an adult who was a healthcare worker with PCR-confirmed SARS-CoV-2 infection or an uninfected control (not recorded which). The J gene is TRBJ2-3, the V gene TRBV27; TRBD2 is a possible D gene (5 bases). The CDR3 sequence is CASLPGEGVTDTQYF. In DNA, the CDR3 is TGTGCCAGCCTTCCAGGAGAGGGAGTTACAGATACGCAGTATTTT.